Listed below are T cell receptor beta chains from one sample, sequenced in a study of blood T cells in healthy people across ages. One entry per CDR3 protein, called by TCRdb with MiXCR from the 5' RACE reads. The table lists hundreds of thousands of distinct CDR3 sequences, 49% of them singletons. Material for sequencing was blood. These receptors all come from a woman aged 55 to 70 in good health. Both conserved end residues are part of each CDR3. The D gene is left open where the match is weak.

d_call,v_call,cdr3_aa
TRBD1,TRBV5-1,CASSLVGHRGNNEQFF
TRBD1,TRBV27,CASRYRDRGLYEQYF
.,TRBV6-5,CASSKTVRETQYF
TRBD1,TRBV2,CASSEPGQPTDTQYF
.,TRBV12-3/TRBV12-4,CASSSSDTYEQYF
TRBD1,TRBV20-1,CSATTGGNQPQHF
.,TRBV3-1,CASSQTPVSPGLNEQFF
.,TRBV5-4,CASSREITGNEQYF
.,TRBV4-3,CASSQDGQNNQPQHF
.,TRBV14,CASSPVGIPYEQYF
.,TRBV12-3/TRBV12-4,CASTGEAKNIQYF
TRBD2,TRBV20-1,CSARTSGRAGEQFF
.,TRBV20-1,CSARSKGDKNPSYNEQYF
.,TRBV30,CAWRPDPSGEQYF
.,TRBV20-1,CSARVWGTDTQYF
.,TRBV28,CASTFDQETQYF
TRBD2,TRBV20-1,CSAPTRGLAGRWMPGNEQFF
.,TRBV18,CASSPLRSCNEQFF
.,TRBV20-1,CSARDWGQLQETQYF
TRBD2,TRBV9,CASSPRSGANNEQFF
.,TRBV5-1,CASSAQGPSTDTQYF
TRBD1,TRBV7-3,CASSLTGQVRTDTQYF
TRBD1,TRBV11-2,CASSLVGQSSDTQYF
.,TRBV29-1,CSVEGRGRWSYEQYF
.,TRBV11-2,CASSTGIGNYGYTF
TRBD1,TRBV3-1,CASSHPGQGTFNYGYTF
.,TRBV7-9,CASSPSSRGAYEQYF
.,TRBV7-3,CASSPRTNTEAFF
TRBD2,TRBV13,CASSSGSGVYNEQFF